This T cell receptor (beta chain) was captured in a study of cytomegalovirus exposure and HLA in healthy donors. Study context: As an earlier analysis found, 150 million to 200 million T cells yielded 117 million unique TCR beta sequences. General observations from the study: A later analysis reported that several of the most significant clusters appeared to be linked to common viral pathogens, among them Epstein-Barr virus.

CDR3 size: 16 residues. The germline CDR1 and CDR2 sequences are SGHRS and YFSETQ. J gave up 5 bases and V 3 bases, and 9 bases lay outside the gene matches. Researchers ran the PCR with 60 Vbeta and 13 Jbeta primers. Using immunoSEQ multiplex PCR, the repertoire was profiled, and TCRdb retains in-frame clones only, with some absent. The profile covers more than 85,000 clones, with 75% to 80% appearing a single time and more than 9.5% taken by the ten largest. Comment on this clone: Its antigen is undetermined.

The receptor comes from a male donor in good health and CMV-seropositive. The chain joins TRBV5-1 to TRBJ2-3; TRBD2 agrees at 10 bases. The source material was PBMCs. CDR3 nucleotides: TGCGCCAGCAGCTCGGAAGCGGGAGGGCCCGGAGATACGCAGTATTTT. It is translated as CASSSEAGGPGDTQYF.